The T cell receptor (beta chain) under discussion was sequenced for a study of cytomegalovirus exposure and HLA in healthy donors. Findings of the study overall: Productive rates of about 90% or about 30% were seen for most TCR beta V segments in an earlier analysis. Association with HLA alleles at 0.05 false discovery rate was found for around 17,000 TCR beta sequences in a later analysis.

A word on this clone: What it binds is unknown.

This CDR3 has 16 residues. V shed 3 bases, J shed 3 bases, and the junction held 5 bases outside the gene matches. Germline CDR1 is SGHNT and CDR2 is YYREEE (reference sequence). In the PCR, 60 Vbeta and 13 Jbeta primers were used. Profiled with immunoSEQ multiplex PCR; TCRdb holds only in-frame clones, not every one. The sample shows about 90,000 clones, around 78% of them seen only once. The specimen sequenced was PBMCs. The chain has TRBV5-4 and TRBJ2-2, with 10 bases lining up with TRBD1. This TCR came from a woman between 40 and 55 years old in good health and CMV-seropositive. The DNA for the CDR3 is TGTGCCAGCAGCTATCCCGGGACAGGGGACACCGGGGAGCTGTTTTTT. Its translation: CASSYPGTGDTGELFF.